Each of the 18 T cell receptor beta chains below was sequenced from the same sample in a study of T cell repertoires in ileal Crohn's disease. Sequenced by immunoSEQ multiplex PCR; TCRdb stores in-frame clones only, minus some. In the table there are tens of thousands of clones, about 81% of which are singletons. The sequenced material came from ileal tissue. These receptors all come from an adult with Crohn's disease.

The chain has TRBV5-1 and TRBJ2-3; 7 bases agree with TRBD2. The CDR3 totals 13 residues. Germline CDR1 is SGHRS and CDR2 is YFSETQ. J was trimmed by 3 bases and V by 7 bases; bases with no gene match: 5. CDR3 coding DNA: TGCGCCAGCCAGGGAGGGTTTACAGATACGCAGTATTTT. Its translation: CASQGGFTDTQYF.

This chain joins TRBV7-6 and TRBJ1-1; weak D call: TRBD1 (5 bases). The V end lost 4 bases, the J end lost 1 base, and 10 bases lay between the germline ends. The CDR3 runs to 14 residues. Germline V gene sequence: CDR1 SGHVS, CDR2 FNYEAQ. In DNA, the CDR3 is TGTGCCAGCAGCTCGCAGGGTAGGAACACTGAAGCTTTCTTT. Amino acid sequence: CASSSQGRNTEAFF.

This chain connects TRBV12-1 to TRBJ2-7; TRBD1, the D gene given by the table, was not confirmed from the DNA. TRBV12-1 is a listed pseudogene. There are 16 residues in the CDR3. This CDR3 is CASSCPGHARKFEQYF. CDR3 sequence (DNA): TGTGCCAGCAGCTGCCCGGGACACGCCAGAAAGTTCGAGCAGTACTTC.

The gene calls are TRBV29-1 and TRBJ2-1, with D tentatively TRBD2 (6 bases). The CDR3 consists of 12 residues. Trimming stripped 7 bases from V and 7 bases from J, with 14 bases between. Germline loops: CDR1 SQVTM, CDR2 ANQGSEA. CDR3 sequence: CSARRGGNEQFF. CDR3 coding DNA: TGCAGCGCACGACGTGGGGGGAATGAGCAGTTCTTC.

This clone is categorized as medium-sized. This chain links TRBV30 with TRBJ1-3; maybe TRBD1 (6 bases). The CDR3 is made up of 14 amino acids. Trimming removed 1 base from V and 3 bases from J, with 10 bases in between. The germline V gene encodes CDR1 GTSNPN and CDR2 SVGIG (reference sequence). CDR3 nucleotides: TGTGCCTGGAGTGGCGGGGGCGATGGAAACACCATATATTTT. It is translated as CAWSGGGDGNTIYF.

The rearrangement joins TRBV5-6 to TRBJ2-5; D might be TRBD2 (6 bases). Germline V gives CDR1 SGHDT, CDR2 YYEEEE. The length of the CDR3 is 13 residues. Trimming left V 7 bases short and J 5 bases short, with 15 bases between. DNA for the CDR3: TGTGCCAGCTGCCCGGTAGGAGGGGAGACCCAGTACTTC. Protein sequence: CASCPVGGETQYF. The full variable domain, its missing parts supplied by reference TRBV5-6 and TRBJ2-5, is DAGVTQSPTHLIKTRGQQVTLRCSPKSGHDTVSWYQQALGQGPQFIFQYYEEEERQRGNFPDRFSGHQFPNYSSELNVNALLLGDSALYLCASCPVGGETQYFGPGTRLLVL.

The chain has TRBV4-1 and TRBJ1-2; a weak D match, TRBD1 (6 bases). This CDR3 region has 13 residues. The germline V gene encodes CDR1 MGHRA and CDR2 YSYEKL. Trimming cost V 2 bases and J 6 bases, with 10 bases left between them. Written as DNA, the CDR3 is TGCGCCAGCAGCCAACGACAGGTTGATGGCTACACCTTC. Its protein product is CASSQRQVDGYTF.

This clone has more than one count but fewer than ten. The V call is TRBV9, the J call TRBJ1-6; tentative D call: TRBD1 (6 bases). V lost 2 bases to trimming and J lost 14 bases, with 14 bases between them. CDR3 length: 13 amino acids. Germline values: CDR1 SGDLS, CDR2 YYNGEE. The DNA for the CDR3 is TGTGCCAGCAGCGTCCGACAGGAATCGTCCCTCCACTTT. Translated: CASSVRQESSLHF.

This sequence joins TRBV20-1 and TRBJ1-2; weak D call: TRBD1 (6 bases). The CDR3 spans 11 residues. V dropped 3 bases and J dropped 6 bases, with 8 bases sitting between them. The germline V gene has CDR1 DFQATT and CDR2 SNEGSKA (reference sequence). This chain's CDR3 is CSASAGDGYTF. The CDR3 coding sequence is TGCAGTGCTAGTGCAGGGGATGGCTACACCTTC.

V gene TRBV7-9 combines with J gene TRBJ1-6; D perhaps matches TRBD1 (5 bases). Deletions cut 3 bases from V and 8 bases from J, with 11 bases between. This CDR3 is built from 14 residues. Germline V lookup: CDR1 SEHNR, CDR2 FQNEAQ (reference sequence). The CDR3 loop is CASSFGRVDSPLHF. CDR3 DNA sequence: TGTGCCAGCAGCTTTGGCAGGGTGGATTCACCCCTCCACTTT.

This clone was observed a few times. The rearrangement joins TRBV9 to TRBJ1-6, with D unresolved. The V end was cut by 0 bases, the J end by 7 bases, with 11 bases between. The CDR3 runs to 15 residues. Germline CDR1 reads SGDLS; CDR2 reads YYNGEE. The CDR3 sequence is CASSVGGNLNSPLHF. In DNA form, the CDR3 reads TGTGCCAGCAGCGTAGGAGGGAACTTAAATTCACCCCTCCACTTT.

The chain combines TRBV6-1 with TRBJ1-4; perhaps TRBD1 as D (5 bases). The V gene's germline CDR1 is MNHNS and CDR2 SASEGT. The germline V and J ends were trimmed by 7 bases and 7 bases, with 16 bases remaining between them. CDR3 length: 14 residues. CDR3 bases: TGTGCCAGCACCCAAGGGGTTTTAAGTGAAAAACTGTTTTTT. Its translation: CASTQGVLSEKLFF.

The J gene is TRBJ1-2, the V gene TRBV6-5; TRBD1 matches at 7 bases. After removal of 6 bases from V and 2 bases from J, the junction contained 6 bases not matched to a gene. The CDR3 loop spans 14 amino acids. Looked up from germline, CDR1 is MNHEY and CDR2 is SVGAGI. CDR3 in amino acids: CASRFGTVNYGYTF. In DNA form, the CDR3 reads TGTGCCAGCAGGTTCGGGACAGTGAACTATGGCTACACCTTC.

This clone was observed once. V gene TRBV4-3 combines with J gene TRBJ1-6; no clear D. V was clipped by 4 bases and J by 7 bases, with 5 bases between them. CDR1 is LGHNA and CDR2 is YSLEER in the germline V gene. The CDR3 is 12 amino acids. CDR3 nucleotide sequence: TGCGCCAGCAGCCGGGAGAATTCACCCCTCCACTTT. The encoded protein is CASSRENSPLHF.

The chain uses TRBV5-1 and TRBJ2-7; tentatively, D is TRBD1 (6 bases). The CDR3 contains 14 residues. Germline V gene data show CDR1 as SGHRS and CDR2 as YFSETQ. The germline V and J ends were trimmed by 0 bases and 4 bases, with 11 bases remaining between them. CDR3 region: CASSLGAGAYEQYF. The CDR3 DNA reads as TGCGCCAGCAGCTTGGGAGCAGGGGCATACGAGCAGTACTTC. The entire variable domain, with the rest obtained from reference TRBV5-1 and TRBJ2-7, is as follows: KAGVTQTPRYLIKTRGQQVTLSCSPISGHRSVSWYQQTPGQGLQFLFEYFSETQRNKGNFPGRFSGRQFSNSRSEMNVSTLELGDSALYLCASSLGAGAYEQYFGPGTRLTVT.

The chain carries TRBV4-3 and TRBJ1-6; D possibly corresponds to TRBD1 (6 bases). CDR1 is LGHNA and CDR2 is YSLEER in the germline V gene. V lost 0 bases and J 2 bases, leaving 11 bases between the germline ends. CDR3 length: 17 amino acids. The CDR3 loop is CASSQDLAGAYNSPLHF. The CDR3 coding sequence is TGCGCCAGCAGCCAAGATCTGGCAGGGGCCTATAATTCACCCCTCCACTTT.

The V call is TRBV2, the J call TRBJ1-1; the D is unclear. V lost 4 bases and J lost 3, with 3 bases in between. This CDR3 has 11 residues. The V gene's germline CDR1 is SNHLY and CDR2 FYNNEI. DNA of the CDR3: TGTGCCAGCAGTGCTTACACTGAAGCTTTCTTT. Translation: CASSAYTEAFF.

This sequence joins TRBV6-5 and TRBJ2-7; 8 nucleotides agree with TRBD1. The CDR3 is 15 residues long. The J segment lost 1 base and the V segment lost 3 bases, leaving 5 bases of the junction unmatched. Germline V gene data show CDR1 as MNHEY and CDR2 as SVGAGI. For the CDR3, the DNA is TGTGCCAGCAGTTATAGAGGACAGGGATCCTACGAGCAGTACTTC. Translated: CASSYRGQGSYEQYF.